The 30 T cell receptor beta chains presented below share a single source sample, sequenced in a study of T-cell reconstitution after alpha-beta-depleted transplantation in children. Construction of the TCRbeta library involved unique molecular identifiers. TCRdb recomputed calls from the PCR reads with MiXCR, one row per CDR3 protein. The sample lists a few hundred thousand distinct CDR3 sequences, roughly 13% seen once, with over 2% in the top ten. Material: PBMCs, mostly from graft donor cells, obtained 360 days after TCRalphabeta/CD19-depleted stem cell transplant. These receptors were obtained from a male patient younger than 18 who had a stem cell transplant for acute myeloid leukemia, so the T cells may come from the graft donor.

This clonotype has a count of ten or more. CDR3 DNA sequence: TGTGCCAGCAGTTTATTGCGCAGGCAGTTCTTC. Protein product: CASSLLRRQFF. The rearrangement uses TRBV28 and TRBJ2-1; D is unclear. The CDR3 is 11 amino acids. The V gene's germline CDR1 is MDHEN and CDR2 SYDVKM. V was clipped by 1 base and J by 12 bases, with 7 bases between them.

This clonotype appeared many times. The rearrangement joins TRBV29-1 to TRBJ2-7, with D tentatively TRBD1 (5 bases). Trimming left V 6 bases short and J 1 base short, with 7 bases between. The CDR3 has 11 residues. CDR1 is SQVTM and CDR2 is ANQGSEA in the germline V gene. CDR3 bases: TGCAGCGTGGACACTTCCTACGAGCAGTACTTC. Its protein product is CSVDTSYEQYF.

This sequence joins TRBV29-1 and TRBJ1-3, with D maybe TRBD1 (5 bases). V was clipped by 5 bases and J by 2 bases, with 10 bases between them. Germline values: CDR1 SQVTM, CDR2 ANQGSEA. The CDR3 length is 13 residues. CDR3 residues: CSVTGGTGNTIYF. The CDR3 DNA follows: TGCAGCGTTACCGGGGGGACTGGAAACACCATATATTTT.

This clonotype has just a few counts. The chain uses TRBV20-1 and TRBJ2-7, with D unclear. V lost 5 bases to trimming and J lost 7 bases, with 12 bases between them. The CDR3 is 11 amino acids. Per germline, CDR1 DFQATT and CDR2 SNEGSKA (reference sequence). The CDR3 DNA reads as TGCAGTGCTCCCTCCCCCGGAGAGCAGTACTTC. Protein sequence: CSAPSPGEQYF.

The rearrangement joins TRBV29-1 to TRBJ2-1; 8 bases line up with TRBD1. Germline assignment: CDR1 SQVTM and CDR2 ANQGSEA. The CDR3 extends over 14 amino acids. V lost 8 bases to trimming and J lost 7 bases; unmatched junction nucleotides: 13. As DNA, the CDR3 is TGCAGCCCCTTTTGGAGGGGACAGGTAAATGAGCAGTTCTTC. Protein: CSPFWRGQVNEQFF.

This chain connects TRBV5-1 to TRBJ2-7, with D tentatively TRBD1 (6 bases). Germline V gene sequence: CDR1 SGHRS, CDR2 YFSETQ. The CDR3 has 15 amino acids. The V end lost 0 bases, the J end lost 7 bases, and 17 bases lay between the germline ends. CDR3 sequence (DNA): TGCGCCAGCAGCTTGGCGGCGACAGGTCTAATGGAGCAGTACTTC. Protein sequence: CASSLAATGLMEQYF.

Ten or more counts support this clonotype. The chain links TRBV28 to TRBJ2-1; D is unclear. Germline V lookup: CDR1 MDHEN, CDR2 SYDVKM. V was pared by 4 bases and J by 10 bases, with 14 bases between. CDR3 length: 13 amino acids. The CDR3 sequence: CASSSSPLPEQFF. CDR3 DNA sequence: TGTGCCAGCAGTTCCTCGCCCCTTCCCGAGCAGTTCTTC.

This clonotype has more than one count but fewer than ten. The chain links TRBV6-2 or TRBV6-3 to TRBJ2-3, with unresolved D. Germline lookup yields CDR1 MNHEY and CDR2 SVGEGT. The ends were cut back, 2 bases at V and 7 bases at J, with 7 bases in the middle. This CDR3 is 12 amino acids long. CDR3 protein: CASSYLSNTQYF. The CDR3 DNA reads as TGTGCCAGCAGTTACCTTTCGAATACGCAGTATTTT.

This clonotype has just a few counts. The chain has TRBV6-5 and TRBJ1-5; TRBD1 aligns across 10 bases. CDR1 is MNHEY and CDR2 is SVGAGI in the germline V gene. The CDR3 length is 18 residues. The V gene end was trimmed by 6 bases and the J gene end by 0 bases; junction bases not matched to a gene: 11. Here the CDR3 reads CASSYLGQGVVSNQPQHF. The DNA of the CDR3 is TGTGCCAGCAGCTACCTCGGACAGGGGGTGGTTAGCAATCAGCCCCAGCATTTT.

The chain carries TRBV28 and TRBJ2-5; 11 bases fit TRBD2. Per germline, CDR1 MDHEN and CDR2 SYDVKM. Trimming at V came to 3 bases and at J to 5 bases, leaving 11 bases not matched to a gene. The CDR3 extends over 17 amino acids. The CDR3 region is CASSFYLAGGPGETQYF. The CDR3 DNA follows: TGTGCCAGCAGTTTTTATTTAGCGGGAGGGCCGGGGGAGACCCAGTACTTC.

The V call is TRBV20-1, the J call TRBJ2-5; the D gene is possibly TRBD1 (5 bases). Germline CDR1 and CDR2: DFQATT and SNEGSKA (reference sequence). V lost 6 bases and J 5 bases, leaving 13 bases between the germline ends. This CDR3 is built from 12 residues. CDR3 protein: CSARVRAETQYF. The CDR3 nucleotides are TGCAGTGCCCGGGTCAGGGCGGAGACCCAGTACTTC.

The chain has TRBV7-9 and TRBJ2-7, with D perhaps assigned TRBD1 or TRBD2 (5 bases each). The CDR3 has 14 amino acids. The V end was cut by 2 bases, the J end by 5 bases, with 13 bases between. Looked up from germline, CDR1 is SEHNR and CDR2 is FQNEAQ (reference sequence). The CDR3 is CASSLSIGEHEQYF. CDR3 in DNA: TGTGCCAGCAGCTTAAGCATAGGGGAGCACGAGCAGTACTTC.

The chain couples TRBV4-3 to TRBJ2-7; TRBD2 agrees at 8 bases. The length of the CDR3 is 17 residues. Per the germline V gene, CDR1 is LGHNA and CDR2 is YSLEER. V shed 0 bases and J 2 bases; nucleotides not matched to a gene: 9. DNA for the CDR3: TGCGCCAGCAGCCAAGAGCTCACTAGCGGAGGGGCCTACGAGCAGTACTTC. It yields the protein CASSQELTSGGAYEQYF.

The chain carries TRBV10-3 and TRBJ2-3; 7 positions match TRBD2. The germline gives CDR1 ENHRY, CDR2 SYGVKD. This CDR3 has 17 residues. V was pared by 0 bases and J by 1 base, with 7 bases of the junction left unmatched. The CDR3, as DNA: TGTGCCATCAGTGAGTCGCGGGGAGGGGCGGGCACAGATACGCAGTATTTT. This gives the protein CAISESRGGAGTDTQYF.

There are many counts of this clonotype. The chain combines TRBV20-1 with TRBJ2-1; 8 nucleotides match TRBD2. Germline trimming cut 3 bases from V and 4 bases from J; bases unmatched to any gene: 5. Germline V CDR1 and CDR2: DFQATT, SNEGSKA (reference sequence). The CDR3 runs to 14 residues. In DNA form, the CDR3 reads TGCAGTGCTAGGTTGGCTAGCGGGTACAATGAGCAGTTCTTC. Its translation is CSARLASGYNEQFF.

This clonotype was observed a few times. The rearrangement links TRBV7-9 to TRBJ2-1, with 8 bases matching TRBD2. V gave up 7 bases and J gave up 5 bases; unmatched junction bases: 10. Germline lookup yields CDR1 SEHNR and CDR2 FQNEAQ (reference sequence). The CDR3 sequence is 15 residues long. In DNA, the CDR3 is TGTGCCAGCACCCCGGGAGGGACTAGGAACAATGAGCAGTTCTTC. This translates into CASTPGGTRNNEQFF.

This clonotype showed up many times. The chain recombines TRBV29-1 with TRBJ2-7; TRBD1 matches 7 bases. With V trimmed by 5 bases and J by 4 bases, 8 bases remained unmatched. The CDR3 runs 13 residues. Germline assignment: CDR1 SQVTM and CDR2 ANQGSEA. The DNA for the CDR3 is TGCAGCGTTTTGACAGGGCTAGCTTACGAGCAGTACTTC. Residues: CSVLTGLAYEQYF.

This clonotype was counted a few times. CDR3 loop: CASSLSGSENIQYF. The CDR3 bases are TGTGCCAGCAGCCTAAGCGGGAGTGAGAACATTCAGTACTTC. This chain connects TRBV3-1 to TRBJ2-4, with 8 bases identical to TRBD2. The V gene end was trimmed by 4 bases and the J gene end by 7 bases; junction bases not matched to a gene: 6. The CDR3 contains 14 residues. Per germline, CDR1 LGHDT and CDR2 YNNKEL (reference sequence).

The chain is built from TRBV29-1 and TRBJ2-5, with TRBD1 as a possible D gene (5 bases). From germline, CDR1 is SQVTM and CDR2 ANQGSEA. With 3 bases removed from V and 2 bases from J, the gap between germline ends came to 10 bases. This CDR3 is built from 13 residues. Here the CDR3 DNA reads TGCAGCGTTGACAAGACAGTACAAGAGACCCAGTACTTC. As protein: CSVDKTVQETQYF.

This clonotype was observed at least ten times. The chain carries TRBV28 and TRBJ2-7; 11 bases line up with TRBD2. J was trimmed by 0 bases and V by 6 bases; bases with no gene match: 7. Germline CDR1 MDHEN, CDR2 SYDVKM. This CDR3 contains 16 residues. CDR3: CASRTTSGSSSYEQYF. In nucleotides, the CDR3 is TGTGCCAGCAGAACTACTAGCGGGAGTAGCTCCTACGAGCAGTACTTC.

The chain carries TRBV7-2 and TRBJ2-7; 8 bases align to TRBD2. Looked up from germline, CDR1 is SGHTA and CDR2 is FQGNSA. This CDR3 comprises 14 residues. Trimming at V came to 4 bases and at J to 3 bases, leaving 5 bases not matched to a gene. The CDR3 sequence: CASSSGGVGYEQYF. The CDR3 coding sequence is TGTGCCAGCAGCTCCGGGGGGGTCGGCTACGAGCAGTACTTC. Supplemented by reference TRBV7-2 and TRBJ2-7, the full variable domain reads GAGVSQSPSNKVTEKGKDVELRCDPISGHTALYWYRQSLGQGLEFLIYFQGNSAPDKSGLPSDRFSAERTGGSVSTLTIQRTQQEDSAVYLCASSSGGVGYEQYFGPGTRLTVT.

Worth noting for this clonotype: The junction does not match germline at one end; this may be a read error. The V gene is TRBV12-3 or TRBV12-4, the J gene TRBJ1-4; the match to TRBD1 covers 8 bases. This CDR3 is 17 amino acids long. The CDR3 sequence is CTSIPSGQGGRNEKLFF. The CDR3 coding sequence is TGTACCAGCATCCCCTCCGGACAGGGTGGTCGGAATGAAAAACTGTTTTTT.

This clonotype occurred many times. The chain's CDR3 is CSAFPGRGSNEQFF. CDR3 in DNA: TGCAGCGCCTTCCCGGGGCGAGGGTCCAATGAGCAGTTCTTC. V gene TRBV29-1 combines with J gene TRBJ2-1; D tentatively fits TRBD1 or TRBD2 (5 bases each). Trimming took off 7 bases at V and 6 bases at J, with 19 bases between the two ends. Germline CDR1 reads SQVTM; CDR2 reads ANQGSEA. The CDR3 sequence is 14 residues long.

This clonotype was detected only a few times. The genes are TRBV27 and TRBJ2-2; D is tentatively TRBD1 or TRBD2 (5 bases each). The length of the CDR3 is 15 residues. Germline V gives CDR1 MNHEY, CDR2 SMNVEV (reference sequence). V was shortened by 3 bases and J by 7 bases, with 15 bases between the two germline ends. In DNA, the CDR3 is TGTGCCAGCAGTTTGTCCGGGACCTCGGTCGGGGAGCTGTTTTTT. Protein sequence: CASSLSGTSVGELFF.

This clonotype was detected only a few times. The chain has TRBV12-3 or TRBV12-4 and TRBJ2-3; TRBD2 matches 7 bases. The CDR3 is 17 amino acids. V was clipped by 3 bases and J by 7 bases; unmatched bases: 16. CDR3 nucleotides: TGTGCCAGCAGTTTCCCTAGCGGAAAAGGGCTTGGGAATACGCAGTATTTT. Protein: CASSFPSGKGLGNTQYF.

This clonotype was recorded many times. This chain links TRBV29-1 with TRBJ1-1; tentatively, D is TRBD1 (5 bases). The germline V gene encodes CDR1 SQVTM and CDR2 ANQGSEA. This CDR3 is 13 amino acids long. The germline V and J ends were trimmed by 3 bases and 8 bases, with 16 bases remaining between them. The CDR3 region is CSVDESGAGEAFF. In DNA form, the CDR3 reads TGCAGCGTTGACGAATCCGGGGCGGGGGAAGCTTTCTTT.

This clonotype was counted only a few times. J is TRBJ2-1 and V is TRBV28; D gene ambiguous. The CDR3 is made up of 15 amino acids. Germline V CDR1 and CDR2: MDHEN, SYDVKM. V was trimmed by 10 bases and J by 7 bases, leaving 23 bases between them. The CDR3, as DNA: TGTGCCATAGCAAGCCCTGGACCCCGACGGAATGAGCAGTTCTTC. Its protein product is CAIASPGPRRNEQFF.

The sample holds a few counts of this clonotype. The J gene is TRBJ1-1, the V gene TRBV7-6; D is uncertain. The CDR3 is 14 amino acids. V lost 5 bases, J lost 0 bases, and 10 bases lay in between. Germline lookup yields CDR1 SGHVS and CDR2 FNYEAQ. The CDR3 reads CASSLSTLNTEAFF. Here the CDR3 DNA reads TGTGCCAGCAGCCTTAGTACATTGAACACTGAAGCTTTCTTT. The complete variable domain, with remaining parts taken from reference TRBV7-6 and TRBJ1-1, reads GAGVSQSPRYKVTKRGQDVALRCDPISGHVSLYWYRQALGQGPEFLTYFNYEAQQDKSGLPNDRFSAERPEGSISTLTIQRTEQRDSAMYRCASSLSTLNTEAFFGQGTRLTVV.

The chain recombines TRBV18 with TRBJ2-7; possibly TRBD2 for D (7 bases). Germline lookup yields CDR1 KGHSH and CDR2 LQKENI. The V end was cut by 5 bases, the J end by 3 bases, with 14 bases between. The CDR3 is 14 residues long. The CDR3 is CASSRGGSGYEQYF. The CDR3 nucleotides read TGTGCCAGCTCAAGGGGGGGCTCCGGCTACGAGCAGTACTTC.

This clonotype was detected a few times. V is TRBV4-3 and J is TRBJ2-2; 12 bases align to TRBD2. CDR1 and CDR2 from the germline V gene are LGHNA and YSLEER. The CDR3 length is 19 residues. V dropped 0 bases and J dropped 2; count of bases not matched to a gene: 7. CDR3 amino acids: CASSQDSASGRANTGELFF. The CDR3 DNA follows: TGCGCCAGCAGCCAAGATTCGGCTAGCGGGAGGGCTAACACCGGGGAGCTGTTTTTT.